One and the same sample provided the 32 T cell receptor beta chains below, sequenced in a study of sequential checkpoint blockade in melanoma. Regarding treatment: randomized to nivolumab then ipilimumab (arm A) or the reverse (arm B). Some clones are missing from TCRdb's copy, which holds only in-frame ones; the method was immunoSEQ multiplex PCR. The sample consists of more than 9,000 clones, around 75% of them appearing once. This specimen was CD8+ T cells sorted from blood (inferred from file names), taken from a patient given nivolumab and ipilimumab in sequence. The receptors stem from a human donor with melanoma.

Sample share makes this clone medium-sized. The chain carries TRBV6-1 and TRBJ2-2; D perhaps matches TRBD1 (6 bases). The V gene lost 1 base and the J gene lost 4 bases, with 10 bases spanning the gap. Germline V gene sequence: CDR1 MNHNS, CDR2 SASEGT. The CDR3 is 15 amino acids. In DNA, the CDR3 is TGTGCCAGCAGTGAAGGTGGGGGCCCCACCGGGGAGCTGTTTTTT. Encoded protein: CASSEGGGPTGELFF.

The chain joins TRBV28 to TRBJ1-1; D call uncertain. The CDR3 is 15 residues long. Germline V gives CDR1 MDHEN, CDR2 SYDVKM. The V and J ends lost 6 bases and 0 bases respectively, with 14 bases between them. The CDR3 sequence is CASRLALSMNTEAFF. The CDR3 DNA sequence: TGTGCCAGCAGGCTTGCTTTGAGTATGAACACTGAAGCTTTCTTT.

This clone came up a few times. The V call is TRBV28, the J call TRBJ1-3, with unresolved D. Germline V gene sequence: CDR1 MDHEN, CDR2 SYDVKM. This CDR3 has 18 residues. Trimming left V 2 bases short and J 0 bases short, with 17 bases between. Here the CDR3 reads CASSLMQLLLSSGNTIYF. Written as DNA, the CDR3 is TGTGCCAGCAGTTTAATGCAGCTACTACTGAGCTCTGGAAACACCATATATTTT.

This clone was seen a single time. The chain links TRBV7-3 to TRBJ2-1; D is perhaps TRBD1 (6 bases). The germline V and J ends were trimmed by 2 bases and 7 bases, with 15 bases remaining between them. The CDR3 covers 15 residues. Germline loops: CDR1 SGHTA, CDR2 FQGTGA. CDR3 nucleotides: TGTGCCAGCAGCTTAGTAGGGGGTAATTGGAATGAGCAGTTCTTC. Translating it yields CASSLVGGNWNEQFF.

This sequence joins TRBV19 and TRBJ2-7; possibly TRBD2 for D (6 bases). Germline lookup yields CDR1 LNHDA and CDR2 SQIVND (reference sequence). V lost 5 bases and J 5 bases, leaving 19 bases between the germline ends. The CDR3 sequence is 15 residues long. The CDR3 DNA follows: TGTGCCAGTAGTCTGCCGGGACTGAGCCAACACGAGCAGTACTTC. It encodes CASSLPGLSQHEQYF.

The chain joins TRBV7-3 to TRBJ2-5; TRBD2 matches 7 bases. The J call may be in error: the DNA end matches TRBJ2-7 better. CDR1 and CDR2 from the germline V gene are SGHTA and FQGTGA. CDR3 length: 14 residues. This CDR3 reads CASSLNGGGDEQYF. The CDR3 bases are TGTGCCAGCAGCTTAAATGGGGGAGGGGACGAGCAGTACTTC.

This clone was observed once. Relative to the germline gene, one junction end is altered; a read error may explain this. The chain uses TRBV7-7 and TRBJ2-3; 11 bases map to TRBD2. Germline V gene sequence: CDR1 SSHAT, CDR2 FNYEAQ (reference sequence). This CDR3 is built from 16 residues. Here the CDR3 DNA reads TGTGCTAGCAGCTCCTTAGCGGGGGGGTCCCCAGATACGCAGTATTTT. It is translated as CASSSLAGGSPDTQYF.

This chain connects TRBV13 to TRBJ2-7; no reliable D call. CDR1 is PRHDT and CDR2 is FYEKMQ in the germline V gene (reference sequence). The CDR3 consists of 13 residues. V lost 0 bases and J 5 bases, leaving 8 bases between the germline ends. CDR3 DNA: TGTGCCAGCAGCTTAGGGGTAGCCGACGAGCAGTACTTC. Translating it yields CASSLGVADEQYF.

With respect to this clone: One end of the junction varies from germline; a read error may be responsible. The rearrangement joins TRBV5-1 to TRBJ1-2; 7 positions agree with TRBD1. The CDR3 has 16 amino acids. Germline V gene sequence: CDR1 SGHRS, CDR2 YFSETQ. The CDR3 region is CASSHGQVLVNYGFTF. As DNA, the CDR3 is TGCGCCAGCAGCCATGGACAGGTACTAGTTAACTATGGCTTCACCTTC.

In its sample, this clone was seen a few times. The rearrangement links TRBV27 to TRBJ2-3; D may be TRBD2 (6 bases). Trimming took 3 bases from V and 8 from J, leaving 15 bases between them. Germline-derived CDR1 and CDR2 are MNHEY and SMNVEV (reference sequence). The CDR3 sequence is 14 residues long. DNA of the CDR3: TGTGCCAGCAGTTTGGGTCGGGGGTTAGGTACGCAGTATTTT. Translating it yields CASSLGRGLGTQYF.

The rearrangement links TRBV5-1 to TRBJ1-1; D remains unclear. This CDR3 has 13 residues. The ends were cut back, 2 bases at V and 2 bases at J, with 7 bases in the middle. CDR1 is SGHRS, CDR2 YFSETQ, per germline. The CDR3 spells CASSFEVNTEAFF. CDR3 DNA: TGCGCCAGCAGCTTTGAGGTTAACACTGAAGCTTTCTTT.

V usage is TRBV13 and J usage is TRBJ2-5, with 8 bases that match TRBD2. This CDR3 has 16 residues. Germline V gene sequence: CDR1 PRHDT, CDR2 FYEKMQ (reference sequence). V was pared by 8 bases and J by 4 bases, with 15 bases of the junction left unmatched. The CDR3 DNA reads as TGTGCCAGCCGCGTTAGACGGGAGGGCCTTGGAGAGACCCAGTACTTC. Its protein is CASRVRREGLGETQYF.

The V and J genes are TRBV10-2 and TRBJ1-1; tentative D call: TRBD1 (6 bases). The CDR3 has 13 amino acids. Trimming took 8 bases from V and 1 from J, leaving 11 bases between them. Germline CDR1 and CDR2: WSHSY and SAAADI. Here the CDR3 DNA reads TGCGCCAGCGGGGACACCGAGAACACTGAAGCTTTCTTT. Encoded protein: CASGDTENTEAFF.

This clone has only a few counts. The V call is TRBV6-1, the J call TRBJ1-1, with 10 bases aligning to TRBD1. There are 15 residues in the CDR3. Germline CDR1 is MNHNS and CDR2 is SASEGT. With V trimmed by 3 bases and J by 0 bases, 1 base remained unmatched. Here the CDR3 DNA reads TGTGCCAGCAGTGATGGGACAGGGGTGAACACTGAAGCTTTCTTT. Translating it yields CASSDGTGVNTEAFF.

The CDR3 coding sequence is TGTGCCAGCAGTGAAGAGGGGGTGGACAGCTACTATGGCTACACCTTC. Translation: CASSEEGVDSYYGYTF. V gene TRBV6-1 combines with J gene TRBJ1-2, with a possible D match to TRBD1 (6 bases). The CDR3 sequence is 16 residues long. Trimming shortened V by 1 base and J by 3 bases, and 15 bases separated the two germline ends. The germline CDR1 and CDR2 sequences are MNHNS and SASEGT.

This chain joins TRBV6-1 and TRBJ1-1, with TRBD1 matching 9 bases. The CDR3 contains 18 residues. Germline V gives CDR1 MNHNS, CDR2 SASEGT. Trimming at V came to 1 base and at J to 1 base, leaving 10 bases not matched to a gene. The CDR3 bases are TGTGCCAGCAGTGAAGAAACGGACAGGGGAAGTTCGAACACTGAAGCTTTCTTT. It is translated as CASSEETDRGSSNTEAFF.

This clone has just one count. The V gene is TRBV27, the J gene TRBJ1-1; no reliable D call. The germline V gene encodes CDR1 MNHEY and CDR2 SMNVEV (reference sequence). The length of the CDR3 is 13 residues. Trimming shortened V by 5 bases and J by 1 base, and 8 bases separated the two germline ends. CDR3 nucleotides: TGTGCCAGCAGTCTCAGCGCGAACACTGAAGCTTTCTTT. It yields the protein CASSLSANTEAFF.

DNA of the CDR3: TGTGCCAGCAGCTTAGATGGTAGCGGGAGGGCCTACAATGAGCAGTTCTTC. Amino acid sequence: CASSLDGSGRAYNEQFF. The V gene is TRBV7-6, the J gene TRBJ2-1; TRBD2 matches at 11 bases. V was pared by 1 base and J by 2 bases, with 4 bases of the junction left unmatched. Germline lookup yields CDR1 SGHVS and CDR2 FNYEAQ. The CDR3 loop spans 17 amino acids.

The chain combines TRBV28 with TRBJ1-2; 7 positions agree with TRBD1. CDR1 MDHEN and CDR2 SYDVKM come from the germline V gene. V lost 3 bases, J lost 4 bases, and 5 bases stayed unmatched. The length of the CDR3 is 14 residues. CDR3 sequence: CASSFPGTAYGYTF. In DNA, the CDR3 is TGTGCCAGCAGTTTCCCCGGGACAGCCTATGGCTACACCTTC.

Here the CDR3 reads CASSPTQIDSYGYTF. The DNA for the CDR3 is TGCGCCAGCAGCCCAACTCAGATCGACAGCTATGGCTACACCTTC. The chain has TRBV4-1 and TRBJ1-2; perhaps TRBD1 as D (5 bases). The ends were cut back, 4 bases at V and 4 bases at J, with 16 bases in the middle. The CDR3 contains 15 residues. The germline gives CDR1 MGHRA, CDR2 YSYEKL.

This clone is labeled medium-sized (0.01 to 0.1%). The chain is built from TRBV7-9 and TRBJ2-7; maybe TRBD2 (5 bases). Trimming took off 4 bases at V and 6 bases at J, with 13 bases between the two ends. This CDR3 region has 13 residues. Germline V gene lookup returns CDR1 SEHNR and CDR2 FQNEAQ (reference sequence). The CDR3 bases are TGTGCCAGCAGCTACGACTATCTCCCCGAGCAGTACTTC. This gives the protein CASSYDYLPEQYF. The whole variable domain, remainder taken from reference TRBV7-9 and TRBJ2-7, is DTGVSQNPRHKITKRGQNVTFRCDPISEHNRLYWYRQTLGQGPEFLTYFQNEAQLEKSRLLSDRFSAERPKGSFSTLEIQRTEQGDSAMYLCASSYDYLPEQYFGPGTRLTVT.

This clone was detected only a few times. The chain is built from TRBV19 and TRBJ2-1, with 7 bases lining up with TRBD2. Germline V gene lookup returns CDR1 LNHDA and CDR2 SQIVND (reference sequence). The CDR3 is made up of 14 amino acids. The V gene end was trimmed by 8 bases and the J gene end by 5 bases; junction bases not matched to a gene: 9. CDR3 residues: CASAQPLADNEQFF. The CDR3 DNA reads as TGTGCCAGTGCCCAGCCGCTAGCGGACAATGAGCAGTTCTTC.

V is TRBV29-1 and J is TRBJ1-1; D is uncertain. V lost 1 base and J lost 2, with 5 bases in between. The CDR3 loop spans 12 amino acids. Germline values: CDR1 SQVTM, CDR2 ANQGSEA. The CDR3 DNA reads TGCAGCGTTGAAGCTCTAAACACTGAAGCTTTCTTT. Encoded protein: CSVEALNTEAFF.

The chain recombines TRBV28 with TRBJ1-5; D may be TRBD1 (6 bases). CDR3 length: 16 residues. Trimming pared 6 bases from V and 4 bases from J, leaving 19 bases between. Germline CDR1 is MDHEN and CDR2 is SYDVKM. CDR3: CASRSNRVLRNQPQHF. The CDR3 bases are TGTGCCAGCAGATCTAACAGGGTTCTTAGGAATCAGCCCCAGCATTTT.

The chain employs TRBV28 and TRBJ2-1; TRBD1 agrees at 12 bases. CDR3 length: 15 amino acids. The J segment lost 8 bases and the V segment lost 5 bases, leaving 7 bases of the junction unmatched. In germline, CDR1 is MDHEN, CDR2 SYDVKM. This CDR3 reads CASSPGQGAVYEQFF. The CDR3 region has the DNA TGTGCCAGCAGTCCGGGACAGGGGGCTGTCTATGAGCAGTTCTTC.

The chain links TRBV19 to TRBJ2-1, with 9 bases identical to TRBD2. The CDR3 spans 15 residues. Germline CDR1 and CDR2: LNHDA and SQIVND (reference sequence). J lost 9 bases, V lost 7 bases, and 13 bases had no gene match. The CDR3 DNA sequence: TGTGCCAGTACCCCGTCGGGACTAGCTTTTGGTGAGCAGTTCTTC. This sequence encodes CASTPSGLAFGEQFF. The full variable domain, with the rest looked up from reference TRBV19 and TRBJ2-1, is DGGITQSPKYLFRKEGQNVTLSCEQNLNHDAMYWYRQDPGQGLRLIYYSQIVNDFQKGDIAEGYSVSREKKESFPLTVTSAQKNPTAFYLCASTPSGLAFGEQFFGPGTRLTVL.

In this sample, this clone turned up once. The rearrangement joins TRBV4-3 to TRBJ2-7; possible D gene TRBD2, 5 bases. CDR3 size: 15 residues. Between the trimmed V and J ends, which lost 1 base and 3 bases, there was a span of 13 bases. Germline values: CDR1 LGHNA, CDR2 YSLEER. The CDR3 sequence is CASSQVLKEDYEQYF. The CDR3 DNA reads TGCGCCAGCAGCCAAGTCCTTAAGGAGGACTACGAGCAGTACTTC.

The rearrangement uses TRBV19 and TRBJ2-7; D perhaps matches TRBD2 (5 bases). The germline CDR1 and CDR2 sequences are LNHDA and SQIVND (reference sequence). CDR3 length: 14 amino acids. Trimming left V 3 bases short and J 3 bases short, with 12 bases between. CDR3 coding DNA: TGTGCCAGTAGTATCGTCGGGAATAACTACGAGCAGTACTTC. This encodes CASSIVGNNYEQYF. Using reference TRBV19 and TRBJ2-7 for the parts outside the CDR3, the full variable domain is DGGITQSPKYLFRKEGQNVTLSCEQNLNHDAMYWYRQDPGQGLRLIYYSQIVNDFQKGDIAEGYSVSREKKESFPLTVTSAQKNPTAFYLCASSIVGNNYEQYFGPGTRLTVT.

The rearrangement links TRBV9 to TRBJ2-5; the match to TRBD2 covers 11 bases. V shed 2 bases and J 3 bases; nucleotides not matched to a gene: 6. Germline loops: CDR1 SGDLS, CDR2 YYNGEE. The CDR3 loop spans 16 amino acids. The chain's CDR3 is CASSVAGLAEEETQYF. The CDR3 nucleotides read TGTGCCAGCAGCGTGGCGGGACTAGCGGAGGAAGAGACCCAGTACTTC.

The V gene is TRBV6-1, the J gene TRBJ1-4, with D maybe TRBD1 (5 bases). Between the trimmed V and J ends, which lost 4 bases and 0 bases, there was a span of 9 bases. The germline V gene has CDR1 MNHNS and CDR2 SASEGT. The CDR3 consists of 15 residues. Written as DNA, the CDR3 is TGTGCCAGCAGTGCCACAGGTTCAACTAATGAAAAACTGTTTTTT. It specifies CASSATGSTNEKLFF.

V and J are TRBV4-1 and TRBJ2-5; D may be TRBD1 (5 bases). Germline lookup yields CDR1 MGHRA and CDR2 YSYEKL. The CDR3 is 13 amino acids. Trimming removed 5 bases from V and 5 bases from J, with 12 bases in between. For the CDR3, the DNA is TGCGCCAGCAGCTTGCAGGGATTTGAGACCCAGTACTTC. This gives the protein CASSLQGFETQYF.

V and J are TRBV11-2 and TRBJ2-7; 10 nucleotides line up with TRBD2. J was trimmed by 4 bases and V by 3 bases; bases with no gene match: 6. This CDR3 region has 15 residues. Germline loops: CDR1 SGHAT, CDR2 FQNNGV. This chain's CDR3 is CASSFASGSGYEQYF. The DNA of the CDR3 is TGTGCCAGCAGCTTCGCTAGCGGGAGTGGTTACGAGCAGTACTTC.